This T cell receptor beta chain is drawn from a study of beta chain features in type 1 diabetes. Study results and caveats: With patients and controls alike, PCR might favor shorter templates to an equal degree. Insertions at VDJ junctions were less frequent in type 1 diabetes patients. These patients also deleted more nucleotides at the same junctions. Significant though moderate, a shortening of TCRB CDR3s appeared in all four CD4+ subsets of Type 1 diabetes patients.

Trimming removed 7 bases at V and 5 bases at J, with 12 bases between. Germline-derived CDR1 and CDR2 are MDHEN and SYDVKM. The CDR3 runs to 13 residues. The entirety of the isolated RNA underwent reverse transcription, so expressed TCRB transcripts were sequenced. TCRdb keeps only in-frame clones here, not all; method: immunoSEQ multiplex PCR. The sample contains 120,000 to 150,000 clones, under 60% of which appear only once. In the case of this clone: Its antigen is still unknown.

Via CD45RO/CCR7/CD25/CD127/CD95/CD27, cells of the CD4+ naive, central memory, regulatory and stem cell-like memory subsets were sorted. The chain has TRBV28 and TRBJ1-5, with D maybe TRBD1 (6 bases). This sequence was found in a man in his late teens or twenties in good health. The specimen sequenced was Tregs from blood. CDR3 nucleotide sequence: TGTGCCAGCACGAGGGGGGGATATCAGCCCCAGCATTTT. Translation gives CASTRGGYQPQHF.